This T cell receptor beta chain was sequenced during a study of T cells expressing NK-cell markers. Study at large: Cells sorted as CD3+CD56+NKG2C+, CD3+CD56+NKG2C- and CD3+CD56-NKG2C+ T cells supplied the TCR beta repertoires. There were seven HCMV-seropositive donors and one seronegative donor among the eight sequenced.

Study findings and constraints: The CD3+CD56-NKG2C+ fraction of a few donors was likewise dominated by these clonotypes.

The germline V gene encodes CDR1 SEHNR and CDR2 FQNEAQ (reference sequence). This CDR3 is 16 amino acids long. TCRdb re-called the 5' RACE reads and shows each CDR3 protein once, DNA omitted. The ten top clones account for under 7.5%, within a sample of roughly 430,000 distinct CDR3 sequences. About this clonotype itself: Its antigen remains unidentified.

This sequence originates from a woman between 18 and 69 years old in good health. The chain has TRBV7-9 and TRBJ1-4; TCRdb proposes TRBD1, but this gene call is untestable without DNA. The sample comprised blood T cells: a sorted CD56 or NKG2C T cell subset, CD4+ or CD8+ T cells, or bulk PBMC T cells (not recorded which). The CDR3 protein is CASSLVPGATNEKLFF. The full variable domain, with the rest looked up from reference TRBV7-9 and TRBJ1-4, is DTGVSQNPRHKITKRGQNVTFRCDPISEHNRLYWYRQTLGQGPEFLTYFQNEAQLEKSRLLSDRFSAERPKGSFSTLEIQRTEQGDSAMYLCASSLVPGATNEKLFFGSGTQLSVL.